There are a few counts of the clone carrying this TCR beta chain. Its target is not known. CDR3 length equals 19 residues. The germline V gene encodes CDR1 LGHNA and CDR2 YSLEER. The ends were cut back, 0 bases at V and 0 bases at J, with 15 bases in the middle. The sample comes from a study of T cells after yellow fever vaccination. Study-wide results and caveats: Weaker, the secondary response peaked sooner, at day 5 versus 15.

The TCR cDNA carried a universal primer site and UMIs from 5'RACE template switching. TCRdb re-derived calls from the 5' RACE reads in MiXCR, one entry per CDR3 protein. The sample carries 450,000 to 650,000 distinct CDR3 sequences, just over 20% recorded once. The chain recombines TRBV4-3 with TRBJ1-6; possibly TRBD1 for D (6 bases). This specimen was PBMCs, taken roughly 20 days after the first yellow fever vaccination. This receptor was identified in a man aged 18 to 30 who received the YFV17D yellow fever vaccine. In DNA, the CDR3 is TGCGCCAGCAGCCAAGATTTTGACAGGTCAAGCTCCTATAATTCACCCCTCCACTTT. Translation gives CASSQDFDRSSSYNSPLHF.